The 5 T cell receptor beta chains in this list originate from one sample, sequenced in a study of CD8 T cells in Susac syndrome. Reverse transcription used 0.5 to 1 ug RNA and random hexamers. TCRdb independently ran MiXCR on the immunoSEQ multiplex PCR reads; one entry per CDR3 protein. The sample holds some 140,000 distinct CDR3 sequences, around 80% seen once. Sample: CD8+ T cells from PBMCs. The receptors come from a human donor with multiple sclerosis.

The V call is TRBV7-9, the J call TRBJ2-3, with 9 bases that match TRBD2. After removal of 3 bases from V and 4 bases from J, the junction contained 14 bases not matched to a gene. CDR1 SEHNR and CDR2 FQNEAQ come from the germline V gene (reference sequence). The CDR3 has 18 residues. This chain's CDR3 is CASSFPASGNTMPDTQYF. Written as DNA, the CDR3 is TGTGCCAGCAGCTTTCCCGCTAGCGGGAACACTATGCCAGATACGCAGTATTTT. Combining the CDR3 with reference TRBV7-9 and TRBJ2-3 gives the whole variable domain DTGVSQNPRHKITKRGQNVTFRCDPISEHNRLYWYRQTLGQGPEFLTYFQNEAQLEKSRLLSDRFSAERPKGSFSTLEIQRTEQGDSAMYLCASSFPASGNTMPDTQYFGPGTRLTVL.

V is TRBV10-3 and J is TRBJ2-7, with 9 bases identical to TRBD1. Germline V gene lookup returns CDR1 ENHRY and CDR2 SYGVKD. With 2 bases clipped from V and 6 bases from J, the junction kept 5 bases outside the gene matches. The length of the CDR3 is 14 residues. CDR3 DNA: TGTGCCATCAGTGAGCCTACAGGGGGCTTCGAGCAGTACTTC. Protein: CAISEPTGGFEQYF.

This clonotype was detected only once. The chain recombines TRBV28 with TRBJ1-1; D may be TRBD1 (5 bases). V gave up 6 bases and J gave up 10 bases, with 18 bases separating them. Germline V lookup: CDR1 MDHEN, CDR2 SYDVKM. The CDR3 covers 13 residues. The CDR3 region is CASSPLVGAGAFF. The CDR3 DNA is TGTGCCAGCAGCCCTCTAGTAGGGGCGGGAGCTTTCTTT.

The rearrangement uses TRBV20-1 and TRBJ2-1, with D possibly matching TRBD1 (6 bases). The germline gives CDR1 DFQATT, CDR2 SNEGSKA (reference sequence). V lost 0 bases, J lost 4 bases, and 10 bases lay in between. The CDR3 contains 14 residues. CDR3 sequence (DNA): TGCAGTGCTAGAGATTGGCAGGGGTACAATGAGCAGTTCTTC. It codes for CSARDWQGYNEQFF.

CDR3 loop: CASSLPFAGTEAFF. The CDR3 nucleotides read TGTGCCAGCAGTTTACCTTTCGCCGGAACTGAAGCTTTCTTT. The gene calls are TRBV28 and TRBJ1-1, with unresolved D. V lost 2 bases and J lost 5, with 12 bases in between. There are 14 residues in the CDR3. The germline V gene encodes CDR1 MDHEN and CDR2 SYDVKM.